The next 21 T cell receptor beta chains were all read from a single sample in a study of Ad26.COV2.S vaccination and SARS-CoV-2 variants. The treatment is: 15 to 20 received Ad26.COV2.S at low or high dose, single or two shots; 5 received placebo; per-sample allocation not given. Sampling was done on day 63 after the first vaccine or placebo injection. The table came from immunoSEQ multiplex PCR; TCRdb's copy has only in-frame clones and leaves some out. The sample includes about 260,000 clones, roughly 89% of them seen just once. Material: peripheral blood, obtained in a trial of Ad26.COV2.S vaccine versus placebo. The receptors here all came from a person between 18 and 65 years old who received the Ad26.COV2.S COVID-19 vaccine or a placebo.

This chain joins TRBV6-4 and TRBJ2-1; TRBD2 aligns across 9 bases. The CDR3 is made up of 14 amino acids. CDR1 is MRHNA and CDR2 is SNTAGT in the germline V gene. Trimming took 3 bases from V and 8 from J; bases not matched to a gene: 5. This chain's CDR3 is CASSEREGLDEQFF. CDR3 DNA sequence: TGTGCCAGCAGTGAGCGGGAGGGCCTAGATGAGCAGTTCTTC.

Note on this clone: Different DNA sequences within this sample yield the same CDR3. In DNA, the CDR3 is TGTGCCAGCAGCCAAGGTCTTGCGGGCCAAGAGACCCAGTACTTC. Its translation is CASSQGLAGQETQYF. The rearrangement uses TRBV3-1 (or the pseudogene TRBV3-2) and TRBJ2-5; tentatively, D is TRBD2 (5 bases). V was pared by 1 base and J by 1 base, with 10 bases between. The germline V gene encodes CDR1 LGHDT and CDR2 YNNKEL (reference sequence). The CDR3 is 15 residues long.

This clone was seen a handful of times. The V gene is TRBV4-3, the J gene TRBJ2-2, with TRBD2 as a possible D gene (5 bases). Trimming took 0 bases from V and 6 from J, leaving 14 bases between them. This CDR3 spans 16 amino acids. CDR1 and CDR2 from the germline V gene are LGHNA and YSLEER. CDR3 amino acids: CASSQDPPGSAGELFF. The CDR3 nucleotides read TGCGCCAGCAGCCAAGATCCCCCGGGGTCGGCCGGGGAGCTGTTTTTT.

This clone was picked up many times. The CDR3 region has the DNA TGTGCCAGTAGTGTCACTTCCGCGTCTGGCTACACCTTC. It encodes CASSVTSASGYTF. This chain joins TRBV19 and TRBJ1-2; D ambiguous. Germline assignment: CDR1 LNHDA and CDR2 SQIVND (reference sequence). Trimming removed 5 bases at V and 7 bases at J, with 14 bases between. The CDR3 has 13 amino acids.

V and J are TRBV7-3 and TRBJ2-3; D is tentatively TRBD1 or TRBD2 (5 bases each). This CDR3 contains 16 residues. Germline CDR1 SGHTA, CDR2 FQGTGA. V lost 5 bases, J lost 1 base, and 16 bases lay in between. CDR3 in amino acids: CASSRTGGGGTDTQYF. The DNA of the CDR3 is TGTGCCAGCAGCCGAACAGGTGGAGGTGGCACAGATACGCAGTATTTT.

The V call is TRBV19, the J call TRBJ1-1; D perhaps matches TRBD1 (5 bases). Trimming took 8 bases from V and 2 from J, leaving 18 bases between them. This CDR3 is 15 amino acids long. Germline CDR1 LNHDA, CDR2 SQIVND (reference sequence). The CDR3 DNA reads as TGTGCCAGTGCCCGTGGGGGTGGCGGCAACACTGAAGCTTTCTTT. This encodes CASARGGGGNTEAFF.

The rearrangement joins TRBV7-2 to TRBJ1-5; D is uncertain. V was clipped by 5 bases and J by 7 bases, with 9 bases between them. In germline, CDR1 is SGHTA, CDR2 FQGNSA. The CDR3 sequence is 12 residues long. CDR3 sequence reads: CASSPALQPQHF. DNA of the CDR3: TGTGCCAGCAGCCCCGCTTTACAGCCCCAGCATTTT.

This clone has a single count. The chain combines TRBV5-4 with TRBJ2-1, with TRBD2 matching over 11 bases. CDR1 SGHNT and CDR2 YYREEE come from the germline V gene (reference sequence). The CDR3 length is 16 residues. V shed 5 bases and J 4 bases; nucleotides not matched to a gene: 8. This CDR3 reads CASSTQLAGAYNEQFF. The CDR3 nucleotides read TGTGCCAGCAGTACTCAACTAGCGGGGGCGTACAATGAGCAGTTCTTC.

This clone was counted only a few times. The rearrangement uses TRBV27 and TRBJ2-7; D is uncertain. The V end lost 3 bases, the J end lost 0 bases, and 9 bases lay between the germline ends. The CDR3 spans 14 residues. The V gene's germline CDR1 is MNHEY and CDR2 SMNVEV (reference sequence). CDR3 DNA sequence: TGTGCCAGCAGTTTCCTCTCAACCTCCTACGAGCAGTACTTC. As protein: CASSFLSTSYEQYF.

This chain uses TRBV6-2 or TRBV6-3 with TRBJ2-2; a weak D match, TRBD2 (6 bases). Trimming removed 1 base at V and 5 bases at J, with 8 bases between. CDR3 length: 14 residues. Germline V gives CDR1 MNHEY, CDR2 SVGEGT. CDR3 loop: CASSYFGGTGELFF. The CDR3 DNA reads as TGTGCCAGCAGTTACTTCGGGGGAACCGGGGAGCTGTTTTTT.

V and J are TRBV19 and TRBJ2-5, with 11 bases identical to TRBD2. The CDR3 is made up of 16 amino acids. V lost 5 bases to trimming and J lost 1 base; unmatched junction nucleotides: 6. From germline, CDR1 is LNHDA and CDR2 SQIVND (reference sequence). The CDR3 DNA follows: TGTGCCAGTAGTCCGGGACTAGCGGTTTTCCAAGAGACCCAGTACTTC. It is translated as CASSPGLAVFQETQYF.

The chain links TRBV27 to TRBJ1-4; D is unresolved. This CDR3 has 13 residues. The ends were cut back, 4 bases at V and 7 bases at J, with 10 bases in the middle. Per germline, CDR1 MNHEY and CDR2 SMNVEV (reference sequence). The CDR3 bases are TGTGCCAGCAGTTCCGTCCGGGGTGAAAAACTGTTTTTT. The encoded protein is CASSSVRGEKLFF.

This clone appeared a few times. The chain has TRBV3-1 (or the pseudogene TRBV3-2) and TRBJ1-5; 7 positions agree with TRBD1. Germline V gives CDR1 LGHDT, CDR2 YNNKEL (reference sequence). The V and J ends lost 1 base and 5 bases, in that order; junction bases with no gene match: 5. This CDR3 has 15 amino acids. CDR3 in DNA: TGTGCCAGCAGCCAAGGTCCGGGACAGTATCAGCCCCAGCATTTT. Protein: CASSQGPGQYQPQHF.

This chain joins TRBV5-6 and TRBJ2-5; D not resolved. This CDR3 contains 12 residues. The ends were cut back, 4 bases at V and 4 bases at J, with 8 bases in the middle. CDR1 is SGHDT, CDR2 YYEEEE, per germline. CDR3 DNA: TGTGCCAGCAGCCCCGTAGGAGAGACCCAGTACTTC. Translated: CASSPVGETQYF.

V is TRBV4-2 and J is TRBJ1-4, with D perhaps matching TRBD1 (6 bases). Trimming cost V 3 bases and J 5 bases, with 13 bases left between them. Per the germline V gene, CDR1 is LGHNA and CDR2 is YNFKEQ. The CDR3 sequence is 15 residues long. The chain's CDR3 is CASSQDRQENEKLFF. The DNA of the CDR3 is TGTGCCAGCAGCCAGGATCGACAGGAGAATGAAAAACTGTTTTTT.

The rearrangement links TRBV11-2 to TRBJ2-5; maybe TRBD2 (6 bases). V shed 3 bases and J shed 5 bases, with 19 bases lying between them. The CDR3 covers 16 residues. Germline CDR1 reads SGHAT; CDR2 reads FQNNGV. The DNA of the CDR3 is TGTGCCAGCAGCTTCCCCGGAGGAGGGGCCGCGGAGACCCAGTACTTC. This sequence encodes CASSFPGGGAAETQYF.

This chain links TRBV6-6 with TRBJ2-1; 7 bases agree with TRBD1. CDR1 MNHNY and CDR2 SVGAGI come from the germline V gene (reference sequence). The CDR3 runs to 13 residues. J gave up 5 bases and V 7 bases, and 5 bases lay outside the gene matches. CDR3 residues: CASIGQVNNEQFF. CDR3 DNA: TGTGCCAGCATCGGACAGGTGAACAATGAGCAGTTCTTC.

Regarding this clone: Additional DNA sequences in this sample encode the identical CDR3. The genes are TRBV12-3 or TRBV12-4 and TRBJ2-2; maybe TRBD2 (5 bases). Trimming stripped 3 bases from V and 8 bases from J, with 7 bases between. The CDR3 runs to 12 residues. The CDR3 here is CASSLSGGELFF. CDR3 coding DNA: TGTGCCAGCAGTTTGTCGGGAGGGGAGCTGTTTTTT.

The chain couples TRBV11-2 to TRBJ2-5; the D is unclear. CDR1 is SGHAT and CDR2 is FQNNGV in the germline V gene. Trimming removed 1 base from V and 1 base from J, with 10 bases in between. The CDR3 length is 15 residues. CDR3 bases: TGTGCCAGCAGCTTAGCCGACGGCGCCCAAGAGACCCAGTACTTC. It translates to CASSLADGAQETQYF.

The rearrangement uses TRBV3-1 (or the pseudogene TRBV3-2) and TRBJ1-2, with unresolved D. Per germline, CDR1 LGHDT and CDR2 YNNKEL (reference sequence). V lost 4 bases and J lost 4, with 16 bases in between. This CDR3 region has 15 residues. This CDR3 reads CASSPVGEAFYGYTF. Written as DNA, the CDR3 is TGTGCCAGCAGCCCCGTCGGAGAGGCCTTCTATGGCTACACCTTC.

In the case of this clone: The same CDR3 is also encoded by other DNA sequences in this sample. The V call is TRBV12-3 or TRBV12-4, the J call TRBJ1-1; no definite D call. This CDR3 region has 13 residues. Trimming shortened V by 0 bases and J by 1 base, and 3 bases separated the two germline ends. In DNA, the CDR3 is TGTGCCAGCAGTTTAGCGGGGAACACTGAAGCTTTCTTT. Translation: CASSLAGNTEAFF.